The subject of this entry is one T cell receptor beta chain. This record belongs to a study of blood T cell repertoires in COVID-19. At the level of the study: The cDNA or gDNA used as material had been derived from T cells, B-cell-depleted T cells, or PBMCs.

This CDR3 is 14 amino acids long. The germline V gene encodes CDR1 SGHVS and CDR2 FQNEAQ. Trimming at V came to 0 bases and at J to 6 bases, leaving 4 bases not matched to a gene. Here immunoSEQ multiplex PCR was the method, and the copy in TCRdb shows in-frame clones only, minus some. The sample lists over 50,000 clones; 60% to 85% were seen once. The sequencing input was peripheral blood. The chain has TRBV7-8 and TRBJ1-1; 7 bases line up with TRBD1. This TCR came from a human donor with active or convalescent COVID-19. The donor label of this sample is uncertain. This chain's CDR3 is CASSLALRGAEAFF. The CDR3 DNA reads TGTGCCAGCAGCTTAGCTCTCAGGGGGGCTGAAGCTTTCTTT.